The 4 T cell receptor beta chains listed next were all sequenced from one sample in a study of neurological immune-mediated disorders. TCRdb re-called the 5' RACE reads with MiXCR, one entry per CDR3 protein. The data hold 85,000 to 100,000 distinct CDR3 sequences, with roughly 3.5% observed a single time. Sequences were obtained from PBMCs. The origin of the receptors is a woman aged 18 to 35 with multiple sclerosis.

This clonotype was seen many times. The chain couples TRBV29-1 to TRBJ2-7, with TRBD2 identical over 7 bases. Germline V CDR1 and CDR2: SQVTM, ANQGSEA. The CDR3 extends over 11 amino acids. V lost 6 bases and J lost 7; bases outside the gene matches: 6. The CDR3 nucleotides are TGCAGCGTCGCGGACGGGGGGGAGCAGTACTTC. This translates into CSVADGGEQYF.

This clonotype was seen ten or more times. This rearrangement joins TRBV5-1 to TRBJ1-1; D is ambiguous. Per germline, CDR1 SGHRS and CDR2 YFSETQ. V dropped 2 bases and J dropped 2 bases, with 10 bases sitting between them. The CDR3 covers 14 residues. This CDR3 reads CASSLGPKNTEAFF. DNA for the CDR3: TGCGCCAGCAGCTTAGGACCGAAAAACACTGAAGCTTTCTTT. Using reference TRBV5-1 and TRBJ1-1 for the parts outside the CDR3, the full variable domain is KAGVTQTPRYLIKTRGQQVTLSCSPISGHRSVSWYQQTPGQGLQFLFEYFSETQRNKGNFPGRFSGRQFSNSRSEMNVSTLELGDSALYLCASSLGPKNTEAFFGQGTRLTVV.

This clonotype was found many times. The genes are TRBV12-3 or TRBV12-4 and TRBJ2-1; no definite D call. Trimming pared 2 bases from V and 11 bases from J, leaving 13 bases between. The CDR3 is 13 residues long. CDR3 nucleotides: TGTGCCAGCAGTTTACTGGGTAACCAACAGCAGTTCTTC. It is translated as CASSLLGNQQQFF.

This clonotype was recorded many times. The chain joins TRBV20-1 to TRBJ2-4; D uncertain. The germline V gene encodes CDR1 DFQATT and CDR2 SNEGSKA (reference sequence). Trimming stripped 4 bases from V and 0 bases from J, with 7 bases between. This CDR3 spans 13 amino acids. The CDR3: CSATTVAKNIQYF. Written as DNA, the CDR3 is TGCAGTGCTACGACGGTAGCCAAAAACATTCAGTACTTC.